This section outlines one TCR beta chain sequence together with its context. Germline values: CDR1 MGHRA, CDR2 YSYEKL. This CDR3 is built from 14 residues. V shed 3 bases and J shed 6 bases, with 11 bases lying between them. Sequenced by immunoSEQ multiplex PCR; TCRdb stores in-frame clones only, minus some. The sample includes 15,000 or so clones, approximately 60% of them seen just once. Brentuximab vedotin exposure varied among the patients, all of whom had relapsed after autologous stem cell transplantation. This record belongs to a study of PD-1 blockade in classical Hodgkin lymphoma. Sequences were derived from peripheral blood mononuclear cells (PBMCs), sampled before the second cycle of nivolumab. This TCR was recovered from a human donor with classical Hodgkin lymphoma. The chain carries TRBV4-1 and TRBJ2-2; D gene ambiguous. CDR3 coding DNA: TGCGCCAGCAGCCACGACACCATGGCCGGGGAGCTGTTTTTT. Translating it yields CASSHDTMAGELFF.